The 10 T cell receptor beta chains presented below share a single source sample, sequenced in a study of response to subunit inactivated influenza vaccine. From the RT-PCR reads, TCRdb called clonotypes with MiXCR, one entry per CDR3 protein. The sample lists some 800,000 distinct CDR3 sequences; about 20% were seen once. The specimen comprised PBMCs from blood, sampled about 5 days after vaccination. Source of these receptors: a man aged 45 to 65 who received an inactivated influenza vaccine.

The CDR3 DNA sequence: TGTGCCAGCAGCATCCGGGACAGGACCTACGAGCAGTACTTC. Its protein is CASSIRDRTYEQYF. This sequence joins TRBV7-9 and TRBJ2-7; 8 positions match TRBD1. The CDR3 is 14 residues long. Trimming at V came to 5 bases and at J to 2 bases, leaving 5 bases not matched to a gene. Germline assignment: CDR1 SEHNR and CDR2 FQNEAQ (reference sequence).

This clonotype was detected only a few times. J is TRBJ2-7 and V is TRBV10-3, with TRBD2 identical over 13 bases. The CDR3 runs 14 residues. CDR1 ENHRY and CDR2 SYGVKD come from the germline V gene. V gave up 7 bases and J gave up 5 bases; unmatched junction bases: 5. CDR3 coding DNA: TGTGCCATCACTCGACTAGCGGGGGGTGACGAGCAGTACTTC. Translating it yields CAITRLAGGDEQYF.

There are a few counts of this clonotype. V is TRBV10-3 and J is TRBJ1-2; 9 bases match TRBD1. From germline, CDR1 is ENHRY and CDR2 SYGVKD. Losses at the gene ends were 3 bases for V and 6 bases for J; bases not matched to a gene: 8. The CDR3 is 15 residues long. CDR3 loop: CAISDAGTGKHGYTF. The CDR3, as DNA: TGTGCCATCAGTGATGCTGGGACAGGGAAGCATGGCTACACCTTC.

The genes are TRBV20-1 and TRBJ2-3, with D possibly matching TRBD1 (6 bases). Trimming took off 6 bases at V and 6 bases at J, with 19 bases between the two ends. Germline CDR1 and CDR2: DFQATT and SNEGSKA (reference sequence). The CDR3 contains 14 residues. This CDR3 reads CSASNRDLGDTQYF. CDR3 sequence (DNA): TGCAGTGCCTCGAACAGGGATTTGGGCGATACGCAGTATTTT.

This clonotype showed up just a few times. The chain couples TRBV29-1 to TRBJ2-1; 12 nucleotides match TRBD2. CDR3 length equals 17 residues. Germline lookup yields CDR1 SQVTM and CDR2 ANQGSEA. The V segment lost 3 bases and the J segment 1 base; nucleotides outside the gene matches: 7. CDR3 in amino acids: CSVELAGGHGSYNEQFF. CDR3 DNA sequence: TGCAGCGTTGAGCTAGCGGGAGGGCACGGGTCCTACAATGAGCAGTTCTTC.

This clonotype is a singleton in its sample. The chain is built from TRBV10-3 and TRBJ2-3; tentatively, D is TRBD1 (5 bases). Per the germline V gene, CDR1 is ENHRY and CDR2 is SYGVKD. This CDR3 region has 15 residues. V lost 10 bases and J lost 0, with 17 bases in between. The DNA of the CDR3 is TGTGCCAGCAGGGCGGATGGGATCAGCACAGATACGCAGTATTTT. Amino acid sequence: CASRADGISTDTQYF.

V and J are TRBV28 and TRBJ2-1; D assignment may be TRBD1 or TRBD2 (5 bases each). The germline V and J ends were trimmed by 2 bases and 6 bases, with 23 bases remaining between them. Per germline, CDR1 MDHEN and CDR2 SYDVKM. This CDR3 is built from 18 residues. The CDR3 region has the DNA TGTGCCAGCAGTTTAAGGCCCTCGGGGCGTCTCCGGGTCAATGAGCAGTTCTTC. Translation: CASSLRPSGRLRVNEQFF. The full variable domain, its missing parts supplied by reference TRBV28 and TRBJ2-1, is DVKVTQSSRYLVKRTGEKVFLECVQDMDHENMFWYRQDPGLGLRLIYFSYDVKMKEKGDIPEGYSVSREKKERFSLILESASTNQTSMYLCASSLRPSGRLRVNEQFFGPGTRLTVL.

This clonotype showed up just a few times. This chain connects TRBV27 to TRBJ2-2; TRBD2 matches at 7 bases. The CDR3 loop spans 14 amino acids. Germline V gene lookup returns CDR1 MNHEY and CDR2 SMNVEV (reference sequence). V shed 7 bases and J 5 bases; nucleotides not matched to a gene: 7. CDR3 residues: CASNGGSGTGELFF. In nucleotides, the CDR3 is TGTGCCAGCAACGGCGGGAGTGGGACCGGGGAGCTGTTTTTT.

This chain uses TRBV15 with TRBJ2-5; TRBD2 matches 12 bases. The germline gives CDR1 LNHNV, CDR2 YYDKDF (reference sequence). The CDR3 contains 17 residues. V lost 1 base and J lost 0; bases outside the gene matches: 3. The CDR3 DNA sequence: TGTGCCACCAGCAGAGCTAGCGGGAGGGTGTACCAAGAGACCCAGTACTTC. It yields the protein CATSRASGRVYQETQYF.

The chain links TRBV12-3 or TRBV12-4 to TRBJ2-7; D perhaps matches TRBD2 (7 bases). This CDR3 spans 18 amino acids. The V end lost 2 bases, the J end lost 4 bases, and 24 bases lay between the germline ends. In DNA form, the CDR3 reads TGTGCCAGCAGTTTAAGCCCCCTCCTAGGGGGGGGGGAGTACGAGCAGTACTTC. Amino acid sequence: CASSLSPLLGGGEYEQYF.